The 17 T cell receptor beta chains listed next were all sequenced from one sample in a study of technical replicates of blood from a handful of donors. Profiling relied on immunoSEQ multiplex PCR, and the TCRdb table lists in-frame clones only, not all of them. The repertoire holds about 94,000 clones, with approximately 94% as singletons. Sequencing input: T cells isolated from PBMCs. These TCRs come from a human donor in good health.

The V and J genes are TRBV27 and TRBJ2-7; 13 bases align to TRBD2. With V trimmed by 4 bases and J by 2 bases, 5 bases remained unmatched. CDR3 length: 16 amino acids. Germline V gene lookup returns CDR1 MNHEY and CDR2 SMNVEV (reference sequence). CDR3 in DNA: TGTGCCAGCAGTTCGGGACTAGCGGGGCCAACCTACGAGCAGTACTTC. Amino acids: CASSSGLAGPTYEQYF.

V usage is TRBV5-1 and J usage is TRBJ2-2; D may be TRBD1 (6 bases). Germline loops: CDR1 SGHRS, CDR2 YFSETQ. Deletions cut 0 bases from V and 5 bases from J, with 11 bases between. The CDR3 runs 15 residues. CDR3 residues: CASSLAQGSTGELFF. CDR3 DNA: TGCGCCAGCAGCTTGGCACAGGGATCAACCGGGGAGCTGTTTTTT.

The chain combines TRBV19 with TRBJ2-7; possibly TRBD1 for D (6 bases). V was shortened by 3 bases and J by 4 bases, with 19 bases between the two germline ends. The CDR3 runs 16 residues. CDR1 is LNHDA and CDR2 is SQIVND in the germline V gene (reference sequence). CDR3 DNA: TGTGCCAGTAGTATTGAGGGACACCGAAGCCCTTACGAGCAGTACTTC. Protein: CASSIEGHRSPYEQYF.

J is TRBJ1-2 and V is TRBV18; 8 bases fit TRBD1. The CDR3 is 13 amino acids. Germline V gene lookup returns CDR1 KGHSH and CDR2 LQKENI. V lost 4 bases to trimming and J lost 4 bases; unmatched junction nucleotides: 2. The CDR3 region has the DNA TGTGCCAGCTCACAAACAGGGGGCTATGGCTACACCTTC. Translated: CASSQTGGYGYTF.

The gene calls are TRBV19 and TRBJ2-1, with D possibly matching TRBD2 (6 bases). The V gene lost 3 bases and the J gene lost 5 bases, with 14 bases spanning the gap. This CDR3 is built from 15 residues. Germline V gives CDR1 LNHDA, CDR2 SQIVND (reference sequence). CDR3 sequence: CASSIDGGSNNEQFF. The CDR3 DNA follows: TGTGCCAGTAGTATTGACGGGGGAAGTAACAATGAGCAGTTCTTC.

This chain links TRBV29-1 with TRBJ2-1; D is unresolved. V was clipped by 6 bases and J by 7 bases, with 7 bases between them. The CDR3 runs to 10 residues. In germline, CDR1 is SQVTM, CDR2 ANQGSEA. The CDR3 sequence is CSVRTNEQFF. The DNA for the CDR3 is TGCAGCGTCCGAACTAATGAGCAGTTCTTC.

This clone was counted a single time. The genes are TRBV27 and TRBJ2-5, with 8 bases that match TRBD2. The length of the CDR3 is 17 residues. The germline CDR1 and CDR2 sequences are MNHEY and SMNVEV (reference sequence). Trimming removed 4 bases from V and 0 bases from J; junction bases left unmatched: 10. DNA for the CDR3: TGTGCCAGCAGTTACGTCGGGAGGGGTCCTTACCAAGAGACCCAGTACTTC. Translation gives CASSYVGRGPYQETQYF.

The CDR3 loop is CASSEAASIETQYF. CDR3 nucleotide sequence: TGTGCCAGCAGTGAAGCTGCTAGCATCGAGACCCAGTACTTC. The chain carries TRBV6-1 and TRBJ2-5; a weak D match, TRBD2 (5 bases). The length of the CDR3 is 14 residues. Between the trimmed V and J ends, which lost 0 bases and 5 bases, there was a span of 10 bases. Germline CDR1 reads MNHNS; CDR2 reads SASEGT.

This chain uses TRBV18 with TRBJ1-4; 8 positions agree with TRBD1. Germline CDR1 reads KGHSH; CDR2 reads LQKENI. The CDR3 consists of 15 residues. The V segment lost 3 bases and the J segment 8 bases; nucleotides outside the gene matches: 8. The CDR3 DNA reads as TGTGCCAGCTCACCCCCCGGACAGGGAGGCGAAAAACTGTTTTTT. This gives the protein CASSPPGQGGEKLFF.

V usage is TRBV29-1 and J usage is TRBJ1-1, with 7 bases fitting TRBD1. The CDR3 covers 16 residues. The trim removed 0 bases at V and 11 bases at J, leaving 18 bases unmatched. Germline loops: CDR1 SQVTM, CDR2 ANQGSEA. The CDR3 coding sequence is TGCAGCGTTGAAGATTATTCCGAGACAGGGAATTGGGCGGCTTTCTTT. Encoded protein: CSVEDYSETGNWAAFF.

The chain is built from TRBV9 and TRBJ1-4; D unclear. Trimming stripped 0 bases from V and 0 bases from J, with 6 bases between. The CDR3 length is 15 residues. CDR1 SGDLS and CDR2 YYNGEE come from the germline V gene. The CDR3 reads CASSVGAATNEKLFF. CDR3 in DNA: TGTGCCAGCAGCGTAGGAGCTGCAACTAATGAAAAACTGTTTTTT.

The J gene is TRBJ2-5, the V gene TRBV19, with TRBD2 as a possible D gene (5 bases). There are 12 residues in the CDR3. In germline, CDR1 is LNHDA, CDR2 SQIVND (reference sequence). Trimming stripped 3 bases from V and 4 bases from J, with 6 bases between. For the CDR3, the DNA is TGTGCCAGTAGTATGGCGGGAGAGACCCAGTACTTC. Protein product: CASSMAGETQYF.

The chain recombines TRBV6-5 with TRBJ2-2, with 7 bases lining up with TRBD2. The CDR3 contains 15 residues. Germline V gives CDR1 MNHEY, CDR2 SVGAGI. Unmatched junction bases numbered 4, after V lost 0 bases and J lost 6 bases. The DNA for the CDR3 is TGTGCCAGCAGTTACTCGGGGGGGAGGGCCGGGGAGCTGTTTTTT. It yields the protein CASSYSGGRAGELFF.

CDR3 in DNA: TGTGCCAGCAGCGCGTACCTTGGGACAGGCTACACCTTC. Protein: CASSAYLGTGYTF. The chain has TRBV9 and TRBJ1-2, with TRBD1 as a possible D gene (6 bases). Germline CDR1 reads SGDLS; CDR2 reads YYNGEE. The V and J ends lost 3 bases and 8 bases respectively, with 14 bases between them. The CDR3 runs 13 residues.

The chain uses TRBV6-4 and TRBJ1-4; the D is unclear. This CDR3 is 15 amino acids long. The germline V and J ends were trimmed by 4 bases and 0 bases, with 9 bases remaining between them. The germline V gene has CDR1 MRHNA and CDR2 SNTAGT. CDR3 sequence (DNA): TGTGCCAGCAGTGCAGGACTCGCAACTAATGAAAAACTGTTTTTT. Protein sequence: CASSAGLATNEKLFF.

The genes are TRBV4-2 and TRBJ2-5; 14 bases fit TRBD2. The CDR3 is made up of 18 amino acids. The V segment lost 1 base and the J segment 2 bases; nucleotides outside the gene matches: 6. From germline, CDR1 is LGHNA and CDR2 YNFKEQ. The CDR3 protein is CASSQGLAGGAPQETQYF. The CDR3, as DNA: TGTGCCAGCAGCCAAGGACTAGCGGGAGGGGCACCTCAAGAGACCCAGTACTTC.

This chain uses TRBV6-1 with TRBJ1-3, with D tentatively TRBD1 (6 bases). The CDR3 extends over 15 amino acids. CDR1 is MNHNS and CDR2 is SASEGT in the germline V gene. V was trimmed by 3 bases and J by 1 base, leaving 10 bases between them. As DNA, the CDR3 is TGTGCCAGCAGTGATGGCAGGGGATCTGGAAACACCATATATTTT. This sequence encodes CASSDGRGSGNTIYF.